This TCR beta chain originates from a study of T cells after yellow fever vaccination. At the level of the study: Preparation of fractions with low cell numbers was performed using SMART-Seq v4 Ultra Low Input.

General study points: There was a possibility that FACS-sorted repertoires contained abundant clonotypes contaminating from the bulk population. Across the CD4 and CD8 compartments, a small share of clonotypes was present in both.

This clonotype turned up a few times. Its antigen is unidentified. After removal of 6 bases from V and 3 bases from J, the junction contained 8 bases not matched to a gene. The V gene's germline CDR1 is LNHDA and CDR2 SQIVND (reference sequence). The CDR3 spans 16 residues. The TCR cDNA carried a universal primer site and UMIs from 5'RACE template switching. TCRdb independently ran MiXCR on the 5' RACE reads; one entry per CDR3 protein. The sample lists 250,000 to 300,000 distinct CDR3 sequences, roughly 9% occurring once. The origin of this receptor is a man aged 18 to 29 who received the YFV17D yellow fever vaccine. The sequencing here drew on CD4+ T cells sorted from PBMCs, taken 5 days after the yellow fever booster vaccination. The chain employs TRBV19 and TRBJ1-2; TRBD1 agrees at 12 bases. This CDR3 is CASSPGWDRGHYGYTF. The CDR3 DNA is TGTGCCAGTAGCCCGGGCTGGGACAGGGGGCACTATGGCTACACCTTC.